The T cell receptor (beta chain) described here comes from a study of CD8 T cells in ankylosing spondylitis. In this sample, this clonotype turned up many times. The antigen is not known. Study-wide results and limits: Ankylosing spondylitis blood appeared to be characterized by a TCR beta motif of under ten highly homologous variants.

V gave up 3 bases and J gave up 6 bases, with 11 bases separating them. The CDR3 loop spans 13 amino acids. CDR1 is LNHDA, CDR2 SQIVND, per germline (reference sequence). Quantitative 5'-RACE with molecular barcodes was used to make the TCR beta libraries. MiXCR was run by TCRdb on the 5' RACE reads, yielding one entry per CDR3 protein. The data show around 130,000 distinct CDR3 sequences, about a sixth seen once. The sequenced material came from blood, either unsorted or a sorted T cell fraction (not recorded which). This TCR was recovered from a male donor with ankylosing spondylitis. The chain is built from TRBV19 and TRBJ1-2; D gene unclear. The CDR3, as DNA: TGTGCCAGTAGTATGTGGCAGGCTGATGGCTACACCTTC. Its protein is CASSMWQADGYTF.